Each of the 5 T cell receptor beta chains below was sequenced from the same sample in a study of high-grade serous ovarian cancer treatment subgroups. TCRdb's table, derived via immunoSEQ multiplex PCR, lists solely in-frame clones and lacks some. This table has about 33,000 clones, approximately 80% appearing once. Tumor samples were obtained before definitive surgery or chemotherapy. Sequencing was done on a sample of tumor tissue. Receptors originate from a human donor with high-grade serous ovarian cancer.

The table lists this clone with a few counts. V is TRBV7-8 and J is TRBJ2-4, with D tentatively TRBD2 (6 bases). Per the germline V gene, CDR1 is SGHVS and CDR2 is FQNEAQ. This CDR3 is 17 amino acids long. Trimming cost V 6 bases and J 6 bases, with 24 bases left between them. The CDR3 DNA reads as TGTGCCAGCAGGGCCGGGGGTCTTTTGGGCCAAGGAAACATTCAGTACTTC. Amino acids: CASRAGGLLGQGNIQYF.

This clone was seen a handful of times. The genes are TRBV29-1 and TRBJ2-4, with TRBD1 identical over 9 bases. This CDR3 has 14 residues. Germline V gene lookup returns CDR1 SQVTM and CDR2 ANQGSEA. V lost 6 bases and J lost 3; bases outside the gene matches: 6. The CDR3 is CSVRTGEGKNIQYF. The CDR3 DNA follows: TGCAGCGTGCGGACAGGGGAAGGCAAAAACATTCAGTACTTC.

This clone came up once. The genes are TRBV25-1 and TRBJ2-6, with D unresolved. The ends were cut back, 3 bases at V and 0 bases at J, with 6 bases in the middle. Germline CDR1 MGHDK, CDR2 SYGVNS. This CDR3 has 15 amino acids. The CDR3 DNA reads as TGTGCCAGCAGTGATTCGACCTCTGGGGCCAACGTCCTGACTTTC. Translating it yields CASSDSTSGANVLTF.

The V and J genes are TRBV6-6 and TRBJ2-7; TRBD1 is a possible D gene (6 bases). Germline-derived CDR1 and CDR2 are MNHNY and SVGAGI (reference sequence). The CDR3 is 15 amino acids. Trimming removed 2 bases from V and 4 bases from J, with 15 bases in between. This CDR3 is CASSYSGRQAYEQYF. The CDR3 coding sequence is TGTGCCAGCAGTTACAGTGGAAGACAGGCATACGAGCAGTACTTC.

CDR3 amino acids: CASSNRGNEQFF. The CDR3, as DNA: TGTGCCAGCAGCAACAGGGGCAATGAGCAGTTCTTC. The J gene is TRBJ2-1, the V gene TRBV7-3; TRBD1 agrees at 7 bases. This CDR3 is 12 amino acids long. Germline CDR1 SGHTA, CDR2 FQGTGA. J was trimmed by 6 bases and V by 5 bases; bases with no gene match: 1.